This T cell receptor beta chain was captured by sequencing in a study of T cell responses to AZD1222 COVID-19 vaccine. Assay used: immunoSEQ multiplex PCR; TCRdb lists only in-frame clones, some missing. Here the sample spans tens of thousands of clones, 80% to 90% being singletons. Germline V gene data show CDR1 as MNHEY and CDR2 as SMNVEV (reference sequence). J lost 3 bases, V lost 8 bases, and 12 bases had no gene match. This CDR3 has 17 amino acids. The receptor was derived from an adult in good health. The sample here was peripheral blood, taken on day 0 of AZD1222 vaccination. The chain links TRBV27 to TRBJ2-1, with 11 bases lining up with TRBD2. The CDR3 DNA reads as TGTGCCAGCTTGGTGCTAGCGGGAGGAAGTGGCTACAATGAGCAGTTCTTC. It is translated as CASLVLAGGSGYNEQFF.